These 12 T cell receptor beta chains came from one sample sequenced in a study of T cell responses to AZD1222 COVID-19 vaccine. Using immunoSEQ multiplex PCR, the repertoire was profiled, and TCRdb retains in-frame clones only, with some absent. The top ten hold around 3.1% of the sample, which has approximately 130,000 clones, 80% to 95% seen once. The material sequenced was peripheral blood, taken on day 0 of AZD1222 vaccination. These receptors came from an adult in good health.

The chain combines TRBV6-5 with TRBJ1-1; D is unclear. The CDR3 covers 13 residues. Germline V gene data show CDR1 as MNHEY and CDR2 as SVGAGI. V lost 8 bases to trimming and J lost 3 bases, with 13 bases between them. The CDR3 sequence is CASGTMMDTEAFF. The CDR3 nucleotides are TGTGCCAGCGGAACCATGATGGACACTGAAGCTTTCTTT.

The chain employs TRBV12-3 or TRBV12-4 and TRBJ1-1; D gene ambiguous. V was shortened by 6 bases and J by 1 base, with 9 bases between the two germline ends. CDR3 size: 13 residues. CDR3 residues: CASRKSGNTEAFF. CDR3 nucleotide sequence: TGTGCCAGCAGAAAATCGGGGAACACTGAAGCTTTCTTT.

The CDR3 protein is CASSRDGTGGKGEQFF. CDR3 in DNA: TGTGCCAGTAGTAGGGACGGGACAGGGGGCAAGGGTGAGCAGTTCTTC. This chain connects TRBV19 to TRBJ2-1; 12 bases are a match to TRBD1. V lost 4 bases and J lost 9; bases outside the gene matches: 10. Germline V gives CDR1 LNHDA, CDR2 SQIVND (reference sequence). The CDR3 totals 16 residues.

The V call is TRBV19, the J call TRBJ1-4, with D tentatively TRBD1 (5 bases). This CDR3 is 15 amino acids long. Trimming shortened V by 7 bases and J by 6 bases, and 18 bases separated the two germline ends. Germline loops: CDR1 LNHDA, CDR2 SQIVND (reference sequence). Here the CDR3 reads CASNPTGTAYEKLFF. In DNA form, the CDR3 reads TGTGCCAGTAACCCAACCGGGACGGCCTATGAAAAACTGTTTTTT.

V gene TRBV10-3 combines with J gene TRBJ1-1; D gene unclear. CDR1 and CDR2 from the germline V gene are ENHRY and SYGVKD. Trimming removed 6 bases from V and 9 bases from J, with 11 bases in between. The CDR3 loop spans 11 amino acids. CDR3 bases: TGTGCCATCAGCAGTACAGAACAAGCTTTCTTT. Protein sequence: CAISSTEQAFF.

J is TRBJ1-5 and V is TRBV28; D might be TRBD1 (5 bases). CDR1 and CDR2 (germline): MDHEN, SYDVKM. The CDR3 runs 16 residues. Deletions cut 5 bases from V and 3 bases from J, with 17 bases between. The CDR3 nucleotides read TGTGCCAGCAGTCCCTCCCAGGGCCTATTCAATCAGCCCCAGCATTTT. This codes for CASSPSQGLFNQPQHF. The complete variable domain, with remaining parts taken from reference TRBV28 and TRBJ1-5, reads DVKVTQSSRYLVKRTGEKVFLECVQDMDHENMFWYRQDPGLGLRLIYFSYDVKMKEKGDIPEGYSVSREKKERFSLILESASTNQTSMYLCASSPSQGLFNQPQHFGDGTRLSIL.

Concerning this clone itself: Other nucleotide sequences in the sample specify the same CDR3. The CDR3 region is CASRLQGGETQYF. DNA of the CDR3: TGTGCCAGCAGACTACAGGGGGGAGAGACCCAGTACTTC. The rearrangement joins TRBV28 to TRBJ2-5; TRBD1 aligns across 8 bases. Looked up from germline, CDR1 is MDHEN and CDR2 is SYDVKM. V dropped 6 bases and J dropped 4; count of bases not matched to a gene: 4. There are 13 residues in the CDR3.

J is TRBJ1-3 and V is TRBV19; no firm D call. This CDR3 has 16 amino acids. Trimming took 6 bases from V and 4 from J, leaving 19 bases between them. In germline, CDR1 is LNHDA, CDR2 SQIVND (reference sequence). As DNA, the CDR3 is TGTGCCAGTAGAGAAACCGGACCGTCGTGGGGAAACACCATATATTTT. Protein product: CASRETGPSWGNTIYF.

V usage is TRBV4-2 and J usage is TRBJ2-7, with 9 bases matching TRBD2. The ends lost 6 bases at V and 2 bases at J; junction bases unmatched: 5. CDR1 is LGHNA, CDR2 YNFKEQ, per germline. The CDR3 is 14 amino acids. The CDR3 protein is CASSHASGTYEQYF. In DNA, the CDR3 is TGTGCCAGCAGTCACGCTAGCGGGACCTACGAGCAGTACTTC.

This clone was detected only once. The V call is TRBV7-9, the J call TRBJ2-1; 11 nucleotides match TRBD2. The CDR3 totals 13 residues. Germline loops: CDR1 SEHNR, CDR2 FQNEAQ (reference sequence). With V trimmed by 8 bases and J by 9 bases, 6 bases remained unmatched. The CDR3: CASGLAGGFEQFF. Here the CDR3 DNA reads TGTGCCAGCGGGCTAGCGGGAGGATTTGAGCAGTTCTTC.

The V and J genes are TRBV28 and TRBJ2-5; the D is unclear. V was clipped by 3 bases and J by 3 bases, with 11 bases between them. The CDR3 is 14 residues long. CDR1 and CDR2 (germline): MDHEN, SYDVKM. The DNA for the CDR3 is TGTGCCAGCAGTTTTCTAACGGGTAAAGAGACCCAGTACTTC. It is translated as CASSFLTGKETQYF.

The rearrangement uses TRBV9 and TRBJ1-1, with 10 nucleotides matching TRBD1. This CDR3 spans 15 amino acids. CDR1 is SGDLS, CDR2 YYNGEE, per germline. The ends lost 3 bases at V and 4 bases at J; junction bases unmatched: 6. Here the CDR3 DNA reads TGTGCCAGCAGCGGGACAGGGGGGAAGGTCACTGAAGCTTTCTTT. Translation gives CASSGTGGKVTEAFF. The full variable domain, its missing parts supplied by reference TRBV9 and TRBJ1-1, is DSGVTQTPKHLITATGQRVTLRCSPRSGDLSVYWYQQSLDQGLQFLIQYYNGEERAKGNILERFSAQQFPDLHSELNLSSLELGDSALYFCASSGTGGKVTEAFFGQGTRLTVV.